The 12 T cell receptor beta chains in this list originate from one sample, sequenced in a study of CD8+CD57+ T cells in acquired aplastic anemia. The TCR beta profiling, which covered VDJ combination and CDR3 sequence, was carried out using genomic DNA as the template. TCRdb ran MiXCR on the reads and lists one entry per CDR3 protein. This sample has about 190,000 distinct CDR3 sequences, with 64% found just once. The specimen was sorted CD4+, CD8+, or CD8+CD57+ T cells (not recorded which) from PBMCs. The receptors shown here come from a human donor with severe aplastic anemia or a healthy control (not recorded which).

This clonotype was seen only a few times. This rearrangement joins TRBV5-6 to TRBJ2-5; D call uncertain. V gave up 3 bases and J gave up 2 bases, with 11 bases separating them. The CDR3 runs to 14 residues. The germline V gene has CDR1 SGHDT and CDR2 YYEEEE. The CDR3 region has the DNA TGTGCCAGCAGCTCGAAAAGAAGGCAAGAGACCCAGTACTTC. Its protein is CASSSKRRQETQYF.

V gene TRBV7-2 combines with J gene TRBJ2-1; D not certain. Germline CDR1 reads SGHTA; CDR2 reads FQGNSA. The CDR3 extends over 15 amino acids. Between the trimmed V and J ends, which lost 4 bases and 0 bases, there was a span of 10 bases. In DNA, the CDR3 is TGTGCCAGCAGCTATGCTAAAAGCTCCTACAATGAGCAGTTCTTC. Translated: CASSYAKSSYNEQFF.

There are a few counts of this clonotype. The chain has TRBV7-9 and TRBJ2-1; the match to TRBD2 covers 8 bases. CDR3 size: 13 residues. Unmatched junction bases numbered 1, after V lost 3 bases and J lost 6 bases. The germline V gene encodes CDR1 SEHNR and CDR2 FQNEAQ (reference sequence). CDR3 nucleotides: TGTGCCAGCAGCTTGAGCGGGGGCAATGAGCAGTTCTTC. Protein: CASSLSGGNEQFF.

This clonotype has a single count. This chain joins TRBV2 and TRBJ1-4; D is unresolved. This CDR3 has 13 residues. Trimming left V 7 bases short and J 0 bases short, with 6 bases between. Germline V gives CDR1 SNHLY, CDR2 FYNNEI. Here the CDR3 reads CASKDATNEKLFF. The CDR3 region has the DNA TGTGCCAGCAAGGATGCAACTAATGAAAAACTGTTTTTT. The whole variable domain, filled in from reference TRBV2 and TRBJ1-4, reads EPEVTQTPSHQVTQMGQEVILRCVPISNHLYFYWYRQILGQKVEFLVSFYNNEISEKSEIFDDQFSVERPDGSNFTLKIRSTKLEDSAMYFCASKDATNEKLFFGSGTQLSVL.

The chain is built from TRBV7-8 and TRBJ2-7; tentative D call: TRBD2 (6 bases). V shed 0 bases and J shed 4 bases, with 13 bases lying between them. Germline lookup yields CDR1 SGHVS and CDR2 FQNEAQ. The CDR3 is 15 amino acids. For the CDR3, the DNA is TGTGCCAGCAGCTTAGCGCAGGGAGGACGATACGAGCAGTACTTC. As protein: CASSLAQGGRYEQYF.

The chain carries TRBV29-1 and TRBJ1-2; maybe TRBD1 (5 bases). Trimming left V 4 bases short and J 4 bases short, with 10 bases between. The CDR3 covers 12 residues. CDR1 is SQVTM and CDR2 is ANQGSEA in the germline V gene. In nucleotides, the CDR3 is TGCAGCGTTGTGGGGGACGGCTATGGCTACACCTTC. It encodes CSVVGDGYGYTF.

The gene calls are TRBV20-1 and TRBJ2-7; 7 bases match TRBD1. This CDR3 is 15 amino acids long. Germline-derived CDR1 and CDR2 are DFQATT and SNEGSKA (reference sequence). V was clipped by 3 bases and J by 0 bases; unmatched bases: 8. CDR3 coding DNA: TGCAGTGCTAGGCTGGACAGGAGCTACTCCTACGAGCAGTACTTC. This sequence encodes CSARLDRSYSYEQYF.

This clonotype was counted at least ten times. V usage is TRBV4-3 and J usage is TRBJ1-4; D remains unclear. This CDR3 is built from 15 residues. CDR1 is LGHNA, CDR2 YSLEER, per germline. V was cut by 0 bases and J by 1 base, with 6 bases left in between. In DNA form, the CDR3 reads TGCGCCAGCAGCCAAGACTGGCAAACTAATGAAAAACTGTTTTTT. It is translated as CASSQDWQTNEKLFF.

This clonotype was detected many times. The V call is TRBV19, the J call TRBJ1-4, with D maybe TRBD1 (5 bases). Per the germline V gene, CDR1 is LNHDA and CDR2 is SQIVND (reference sequence). The CDR3 is made up of 15 amino acids. V lost 5 bases, J lost 7 bases, and 17 bases lay in between. Here the CDR3 DNA reads TGTGCCAGTAGTTCTCTGACAGCCCGAAGTGAAAAACTGTTTTTT. Residues: CASSSLTARSEKLFF.

The chain carries TRBV30 and TRBJ2-2; 9 bases align to TRBD2. CDR3 length: 15 residues. Germline values: CDR1 GTSNPN, CDR2 SVGIG (reference sequence). V was pared by 0 bases and J by 4 bases, with 3 bases of the junction left unmatched. This CDR3 reads CAWSVAGGITGELFF. The CDR3 nucleotides read TGTGCCTGGAGTGTTGCGGGGGGGATCACCGGGGAGCTGTTTTTT.

The chain combines TRBV7-8 with TRBJ2-7; the match to TRBD1 covers 7 bases. The J segment lost 0 bases and the V segment lost 1 base, leaving 3 bases of the junction unmatched. The CDR3 has 15 residues. Germline lookup yields CDR1 SGHVS and CDR2 FQNEAQ. CDR3 amino acids: CASSLGTGFSYEQYF. The CDR3 bases are TGTGCCAGCAGCTTAGGGACAGGCTTCTCCTACGAGCAGTACTTC.

This clonotype has ten or more counts. The rearrangement joins TRBV19 to TRBJ1-2, with D unclear. The V and J ends lost 6 bases and 8 bases respectively, with 22 bases between them. The CDR3 covers 15 residues. The germline CDR1 and CDR2 sequences are LNHDA and SQIVND (reference sequence). CDR3 sequence (DNA): TGTGCCAGTAGCATCCAAATGAGCCTCCTGGGCGGCTACACCTTC. It translates to CASSIQMSLLGGYTF.